This T cell receptor (beta chain) was sequenced during a study of OX40 agonist ivuxolimab in advanced cancers. A history of autoimmune disease or systemic immunosuppression excluded patients. TCRdb's copy holds only in-frame clones and misses some; the assay was immunoSEQ multiplex PCR. This table has about 68,000 clones, over 80% appearing once. The germline V gene has CDR1 MDHEN and CDR2 SYDVKM. V trimming: 5 bases; J trimming: 4 bases; junction bases outside the gene matches: 3. The CDR3 spans 13 residues. The V call is TRBV28, the J call TRBJ1-2, with TRBD1 matching 8 bases. This sequence originates from an adult with an advanced solid tumor such as melanoma, head and neck, liver or kidney cancer. Sequenced here: CD4+ or CD8+ T cells sorted from blood, sampled in a trial of the OX40 agonist ivuxolimab. In DNA form, the CDR3 reads TGTGCCAGCAGTGCAGGGGGCGGCTATGGCTACACCTTC. Its protein is CASSAGGGYGYTF.